One sample yielded the 16 T cell receptor beta chains listed below, sequenced in a study of T cells in Graves' hyperthyroidism and ophthalmopathy. Regions amplified from RNA transcripts were the TCR beta CDR3 regions. Using the HTBI primer set, a first-round RT-PCR was run on the TCR CDR3. A single record per CDR3 protein comes from TCRdb applying MiXCR to the multiplex PCR reads. The table has about 640,000 distinct CDR3 sequences, approximately 15% seen once. Specimen: blood. These receptors originate from a woman in her 50s with Graves' ophthalmopathy.

J is TRBJ2-3 and V is TRBV25-1; D is perhaps TRBD2 (6 bases). Between the trimmed V and J ends, which lost 8 bases and 3 bases, there was a span of 15 bases. CDR1 MGHDK and CDR2 SYGVNS come from the germline V gene. There are 14 residues in the CDR3. The CDR3 bases are TGTGCCAGCGGTCGGGAGCATGGAACAGATACGCAGTATTTT. Translation: CASGREHGTDTQYF.

In its sample, this clonotype was seen many times. Sequence at one end of the junction differs from germline and may be a read error. The chain links TRBV6-1 to TRBJ2-1; 12 nucleotides agree with TRBD2. The CDR3 totals 18 residues. Germline V gene lookup returns CDR1 MNHNS and CDR2 SASEGT. CDR3 coding DNA: TGTGCCAGCAGTACCCGGACTAGCGGGATAGGCCCCTATAATGAGCAGTTCTTC. Translating gives CASSTRTSGIGPYNEQFF.

This clonotype showed up just a few times. The rearrangement joins TRBV6-2 or TRBV6-3 to TRBJ2-1, with no clear D. This CDR3 region has 12 residues. In germline, CDR1 is MNHEY, CDR2 SVGEGT. V lost 7 bases and J 8 bases, leaving 12 bases between the germline ends. The CDR3 region has the DNA TGTGCCAGCACCTACCCCGCGGATGAGCAGTTCTTC. Protein: CASTYPADEQFF.

Many counts were recorded for this clonotype. The CDR3, as DNA: TGTGCCAGCAGCTTATCATGGCGACAGGGTGTCAACACCTTC. Its protein is CASSLSWRQGVNTF. This chain links TRBV7-2 with TRBJ1-2, with 7 positions matching TRBD1. V shed 2 bases, J shed 12 bases, and the junction held 12 bases outside the gene matches. This CDR3 region has 14 residues. Germline assignment: CDR1 SGHTA and CDR2 FQGNSA.

This clonotype showed up many times. V is TRBV5-1 and J is TRBJ2-1, with 7 bases identical to TRBD2. The germline gives CDR1 SGHRS, CDR2 YFSETQ. CDR3 length: 16 amino acids. V was clipped by 0 bases and J by 6 bases; unmatched bases: 9. The CDR3 DNA reads TGCGCCAGCAGCTTGGCCGGGGGGACCGGCCGCAATGAGCAGTTCTTC. Amino acid sequence: CASSLAGGTGRNEQFF. The complete variable domain, with remaining parts taken from reference TRBV5-1 and TRBJ2-1, reads KAGVTQTPRYLIKTRGQQVTLSCSPISGHRSVSWYQQTPGQGLQFLFEYFSETQRNKGNFPGRFSGRQFSNSRSEMNVSTLELGDSALYLCASSLAGGTGRNEQFFGPGTRLTVL.

This clonotype occurred a few times. The chain uses TRBV18 and TRBJ2-7; 8 nucleotides agree with TRBD1. Germline CDR1 is KGHSH and CDR2 is LQKENI. V lost 8 bases, J lost 8 bases, and 11 bases stayed unmatched. CDR3 length equals 13 residues. CDR3 sequence (DNA): TGTGCCAGCCCGGACAGGGTGGAGCGCAAGCAGTACTTC. Translating it yields CASPDRVERKQYF.

This clonotype was found many times. The chain has TRBV3-1 and TRBJ2-1; 9 bases map to TRBD2. The CDR3 totals 16 residues. CDR1 and CDR2 from the germline V gene are LGHDT and YNNKEL (reference sequence). V shed 3 bases and J 1 base; nucleotides not matched to a gene: 4. Written as DNA, the CDR3 is TGTGCCAGCAGCCAGCGACTAGCGGCATCCTACAATGAGCAGTTCTTC. Translation: CASSQRLAASYNEQFF.

The genes are TRBV19 and TRBJ1-5, with a weak D call TRBD1 (5 bases). CDR1 LNHDA and CDR2 SQIVND come from the germline V gene (reference sequence). This CDR3 contains 16 residues. The V gene lost 6 bases and the J gene lost 0 bases, with 15 bases spanning the gap. CDR3 amino acids: CASSDLGLNSNQPQHF. CDR3 bases: TGTGCCAGTAGCGACTTGGGACTTAATAGCAATCAGCCCCAGCATTTT.

This clonotype has just a few counts. This rearrangement joins TRBV5-4 to TRBJ2-2, with D tentatively TRBD2 (5 bases). This CDR3 is 14 amino acids long. CDR1 and CDR2 from the germline V gene are SGHNT and YYREEE (reference sequence). V gave up 5 bases and J gave up 1 base, with 9 bases separating them. The CDR3 is CASRPSGNTGELFF. CDR3 nucleotides: TGTGCCAGCAGACCCAGCGGGAACACCGGGGAGCTGTTTTTT.

This clonotype showed up just a few times. This CDR3 is CASRRGGYTF. Written as DNA, the CDR3 is TGTGCCAGCAGGAGAGGTGGCTACACCTTC. This rearrangement joins TRBV12-3 or TRBV12-4 to TRBJ1-2; D uncertain. The CDR3 extends over 10 amino acids. Trimming stripped 6 bases from V and 7 bases from J, with 6 bases between.

This clonotype was detected many times. V and J are TRBV12-3 or TRBV12-4 and TRBJ1-5; 11 bases fit TRBD1. V dropped 2 bases and J dropped 5; count of bases not matched to a gene: 14. This CDR3 has 19 amino acids. DNA for the CDR3: TGTGCCAGCAGTTTATCTTCGTGGACAGGGGGCTTGGTAGATCAGCCCCAGCATTTT. As protein: CASSLSSWTGGLVDQPQHF.

The rearrangement joins TRBV9 to TRBJ2-1; 7 bases agree with TRBD2. This CDR3 spans 18 amino acids. Germline-derived CDR1 and CDR2 are SGDLS and YYNGEE. The V gene end was trimmed by 3 bases and the J gene end by 0 bases; junction bases not matched to a gene: 12. CDR3 DNA: TGTGCCAGCAGCGAAGCGGGGAGGGCGGGCAACTCCTACAATGAGCAGTTCTTC. This gives the protein CASSEAGRAGNSYNEQFF.

This clonotype was seen at least ten times. This chain uses TRBV2 with TRBJ2-7, with D possibly being TRBD1 (6 bases). V was pared by 7 bases and J by 2 bases, with 12 bases between. The CDR3 length is 13 residues. Germline assignment: CDR1 SNHLY and CDR2 FYNNEI. CDR3: CASKSDSPYEQYF. As DNA, the CDR3 is TGTGCCAGCAAGTCGGACAGCCCCTACGAGCAGTACTTC.

Many counts were recorded for this clonotype. The rearrangement joins TRBV7-2 to TRBJ2-5; 11 nucleotides line up with TRBD1. CDR1 and CDR2 from the germline V gene are SGHTA and FQGNSA. The CDR3 length is 19 residues. V dropped 1 base and J dropped 1; count of bases not matched to a gene: 11. The CDR3 bases are TGTGCCAGCAGCTTAGTCGGATGGGGGGGACAGGGGGGCCAAGAGACCCAGTACTTC. As protein: CASSLVGWGGQGGQETQYF.

At least ten counts were recorded for this clonotype. The J gene is TRBJ2-7, the V gene TRBV20-1; 8 bases agree with TRBD2. CDR3 length equals 13 residues. The V gene's germline CDR1 is DFQATT and CDR2 SNEGSKA (reference sequence). Trimming removed 4 bases from V and 4 bases from J; junction bases left unmatched: 6. DNA of the CDR3: TGCAGTGCTAAGTCCGGGACTAGTTACGAGCAGTACTTC. This translates into CSAKSGTSYEQYF.

This clonotype has just a few counts. V and J are TRBV6-1 and TRBJ2-2; no clear D gene. Looked up from germline, CDR1 is MNHNS and CDR2 is SASEGT. The V end was cut by 2 bases, the J end by 4 bases, with 8 bases between. This CDR3 has 14 residues. The CDR3 sequence is CASSEIRVTGELFF. In DNA, the CDR3 is TGTGCCAGCAGTGAAATAAGGGTCACCGGGGAGCTGTTTTTT.